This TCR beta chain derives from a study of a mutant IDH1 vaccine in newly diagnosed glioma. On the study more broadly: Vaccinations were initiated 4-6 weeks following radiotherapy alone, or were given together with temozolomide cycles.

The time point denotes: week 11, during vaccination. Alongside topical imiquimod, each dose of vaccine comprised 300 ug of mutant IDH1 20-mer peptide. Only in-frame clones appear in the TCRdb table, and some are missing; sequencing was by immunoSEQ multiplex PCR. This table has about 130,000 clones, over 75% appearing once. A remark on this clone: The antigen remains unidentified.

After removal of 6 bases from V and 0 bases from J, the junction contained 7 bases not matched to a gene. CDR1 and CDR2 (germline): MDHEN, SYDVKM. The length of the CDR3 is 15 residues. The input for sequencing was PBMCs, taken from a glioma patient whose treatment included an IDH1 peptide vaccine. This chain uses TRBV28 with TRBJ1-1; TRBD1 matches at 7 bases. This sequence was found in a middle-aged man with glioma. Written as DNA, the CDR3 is TGTGCCAGCAGAGAGTCAGGACAGGTGAACACTGAAGCTTTCTTT. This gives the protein CASRESGQVNTEAFF.